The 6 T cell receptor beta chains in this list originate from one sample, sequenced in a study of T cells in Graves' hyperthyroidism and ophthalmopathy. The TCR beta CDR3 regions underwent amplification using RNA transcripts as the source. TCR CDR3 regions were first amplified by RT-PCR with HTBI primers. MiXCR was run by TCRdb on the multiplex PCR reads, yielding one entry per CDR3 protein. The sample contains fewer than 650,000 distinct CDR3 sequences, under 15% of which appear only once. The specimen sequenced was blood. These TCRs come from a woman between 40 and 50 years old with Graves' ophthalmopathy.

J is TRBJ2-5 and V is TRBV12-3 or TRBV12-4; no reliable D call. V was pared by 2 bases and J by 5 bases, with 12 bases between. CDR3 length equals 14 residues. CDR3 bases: TGTGCCAGCAGTTTAAGCTTACATTCGGAGACCCAGTACTTC. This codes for CASSLSLHSETQYF.

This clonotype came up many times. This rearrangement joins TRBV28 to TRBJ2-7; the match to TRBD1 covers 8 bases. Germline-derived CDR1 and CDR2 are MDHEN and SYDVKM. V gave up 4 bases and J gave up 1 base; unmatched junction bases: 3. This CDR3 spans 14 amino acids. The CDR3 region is CASSWGTGSYEQYF. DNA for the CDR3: TGTGCCAGCAGTTGGGGGACAGGTTCCTACGAGCAGTACTTC. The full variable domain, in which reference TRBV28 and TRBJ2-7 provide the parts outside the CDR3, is DVKVTQSSRYLVKRTGEKVFLECVQDMDHENMFWYRQDPGLGLRLIYFSYDVKMKEKGDIPEGYSVSREKKERFSLILESASTNQTSMYLCASSWGTGSYEQYFGPGTRLTVT.

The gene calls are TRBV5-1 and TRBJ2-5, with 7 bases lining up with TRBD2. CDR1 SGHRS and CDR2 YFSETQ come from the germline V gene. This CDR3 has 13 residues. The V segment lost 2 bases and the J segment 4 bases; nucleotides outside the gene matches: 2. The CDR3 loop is CASSLLAPETQYF. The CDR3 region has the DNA TGCGCCAGCAGCTTACTAGCGCCAGAGACCCAGTACTTC.

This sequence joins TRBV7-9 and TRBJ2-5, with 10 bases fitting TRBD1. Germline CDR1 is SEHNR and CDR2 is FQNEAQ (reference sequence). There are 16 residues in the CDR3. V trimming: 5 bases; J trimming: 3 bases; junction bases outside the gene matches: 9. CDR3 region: CASSHLPGTGEETQYF. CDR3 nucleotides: TGTGCCAGCAGCCACCTTCCCGGGACAGGGGAAGAGACCCAGTACTTC.

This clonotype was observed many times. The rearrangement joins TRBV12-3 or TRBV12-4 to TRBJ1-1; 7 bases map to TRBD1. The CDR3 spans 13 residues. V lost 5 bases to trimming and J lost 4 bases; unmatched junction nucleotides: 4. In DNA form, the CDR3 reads TGTGCCAGCAGTCGACAGGGAACCACTGAAGCTTTCTTT. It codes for CASSRQGTTEAFF.

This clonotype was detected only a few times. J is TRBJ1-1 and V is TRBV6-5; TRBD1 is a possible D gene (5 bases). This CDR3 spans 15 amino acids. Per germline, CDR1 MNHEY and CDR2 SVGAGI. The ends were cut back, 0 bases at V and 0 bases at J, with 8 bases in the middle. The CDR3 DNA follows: TGTGCCAGCAGTTACTCGGTGGGGCTGAACACTGAAGCTTTCTTT. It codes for CASSYSVGLNTEAFF.